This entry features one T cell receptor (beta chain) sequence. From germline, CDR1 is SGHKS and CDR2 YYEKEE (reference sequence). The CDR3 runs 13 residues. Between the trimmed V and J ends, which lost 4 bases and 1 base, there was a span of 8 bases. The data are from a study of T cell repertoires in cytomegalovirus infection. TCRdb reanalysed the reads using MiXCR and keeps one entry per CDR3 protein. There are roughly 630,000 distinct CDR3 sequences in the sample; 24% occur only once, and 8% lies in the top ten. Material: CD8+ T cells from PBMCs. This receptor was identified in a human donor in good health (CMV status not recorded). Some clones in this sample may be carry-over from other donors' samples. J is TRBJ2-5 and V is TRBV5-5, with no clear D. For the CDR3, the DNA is TGTGCCAGCAGCGGCTGGATCCAAGAGACCCAGTACTTC. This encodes CASSGWIQETQYF.